This is a list of T cell receptor beta chains from one sample in a study of blood T cell repertoires in COVID-19. The assay was immunoSEQ multiplex PCR, and TCRdb's table has in-frame clones only and misses some. The data hold around 100,000 clones, with just over 90% observed a single time. The source material was peripheral blood. These receptors all come from a man aged 50-59 years with acute or convalescent COVID-19. Each CDR3 is given with its conserved first and last residue. A D gene is named only where the DNA matches it firmly. Some rows have no size entry. The others give once, few or many, or a class for an expanded clone.

TRBV29-1	TRBD2	.	TRBJ2-1	TGCAGCGTGACCGGGACTAGCGGCTACAATGAGCAGTTCTTC	CSVTGTSGYNEQFF
TRBV12-3/TRBV12-4	.	few	TRBJ2-1	TGTGCCAGCAGGCTGACTAGGCCGGATGAGCAGTTCTTC	CASRLTRPDEQFF
TRBV25-1	.	.	TRBJ1-6	TGTGCCAGCAGTGAACCGGGTAGGAACGTCATCCACTTT	CASSEPGRNVIHF
TRBV19	.	.	TRBJ1-3	TGTGCCAGTACCAGTTCTGGAAACACCATATATTTT	CASTSSGNTIYF
TRBV7-6	TRBD1	.	TRBJ2-1	TGTGCCAGCAGCCATATCCCGGGACAGTACAATGAGCAGTTCTTC	CASSHIPGQYNEQFF
TRBV24-1	.	once	TRBJ2-7	TGTGCCACCAGTGACCCTGGGGGCCCCATCGAGCAGTACTTC	CATSDPGGPIEQYF
TRBV19	TRBD1	.	TRBJ1-1	TGTGCCAGTAGTATAGTGGCAGGGGGCCGAGGTACTGAAGCTTTCTTT	CASSIVAGGRGTEAFF
TRBV3-1/TRBV3-2	TRBD1	.	TRBJ1-2	TGTGCCAGCAGCCCTACTAAACAGGGGTGGAATGGCTACACCTTC	CASSPTKQGWNGYTF
TRBV19	TRBD1	.	TRBJ2-2	TGTGCCAGTAGCCCGGGACAGGGAGGCACCGGGGAGCTGTTTTTT	CASSPGQGGTGELFF
TRBV3-1/TRBV3-2	.	.	TRBJ1-1	TGTGCCAGCAGGGAAGGGGCCACCGGGCCTGAAGCTTTCTTT	CASREGATGPEAFF
TRBV21-1	.	.	TRBJ2-2	TGTGCCAGCAGCAAAGAGGCCCTACTAGCGGGCACCGGGGAGCTGTTTTTT	CASSKEALLAGTGELFF
TRBV19	TRBD1	.	TRBJ1-5	TGTGCCAGTAGTACAGGGGGCAGGAATCAGCCCCAGCATTTT	CASSTGGRNQPQHF
TRBV6-1	TRBD1	few	TRBJ1-4	TGTGCCAGCAGTCAAGGACAGGGACCCCGGGACGAAAAACTGTTTTTT	CASSQGQGPRDEKLFF
TRBV5-4	TRBD1	.	TRBJ2-7	TGTGCCAGCAGCTGGGCCCCGGGACAGGGGGACTACGAGCAGTACTTC	CASSWAPGQGDYEQYF
TRBV5-1	TRBD1	.	TRBJ2-7	TGCGCCAGCAGCGACCCGGGACAGGGGAACGAGCAGTACTTC	CASSDPGQGNEQYF
TRBV19	TRBD1	.	TRBJ1-5	TGTGCCAGTAGTACCGGGACAGGCTTCTTGGGCAATCAGCCCCAGCATTTT	CASSTGTGFLGNQPQHF
TRBV2	TRBD1	.	TRBJ1-1	TGTGCCAGCAGTGATGGACAGGGAAGAGAAGCTTTCTTT	CASSDGQGREAFF
TRBV7-9	TRBD2	.	TRBJ2-3	TGTGCCAGCAGCTTAGCTGCCCTAGCGGGAGTATCAGATACGCAGTATTTT	CASSLAALAGVSDTQYF
TRBV15	.	.	TRBJ1-2	TGTGCCACCAGCAGAGATGCGGGGGCCGTTTGGGGCTACACCTTC	CATSRDAGAVWGYTF
TRBV2	.	once	TRBJ1-2	TGTGCCAGCACTCTAGACAGTATAAGCACCTTC	CASTLDSISTF
TRBV21-1	.	.	TRBJ1-6	TGTGCCAGCAGCAAAGGGGACAGGGTTTCGCAATCCTATAATTCACCCCTCCACTTT	CASSKGDRVSQSYNSPLHF
TRBV5-1	.	.	TRBJ2-7	TGCGCCAGCAGCAGCACTGAGGGCTACGAGCAGTACTTC	CASSSTEGYEQYF
TRBV19	TRBD2	.	TRBJ2-1	TGTGCCAGTAGTATCGAGGGCGGGAGTTCCTACAATGAGCAGTTCTTC	CASSIEGGSSYNEQFF
TRBV28	.	.	TRBJ1-6	TGTGCCAGCAATCAACAGGGTTCACCCCTCCACTTT	CASNQQGSPLHF
TRBV6-1	TRBD2	.	TRBJ2-7	TGTGCCAGCAGTGAAGGGGGGTGGACTAGCGGATACGAGCAGTACTTC	CASSEGGWTSGYEQYF
TRBV19	.	.	TRBJ1-5	TGTGCCAGTAGTATAACAGGGATGGAGAGCAATCAGCCCCAGCATTTT	CASSITGMESNQPQHF
TRBV5-1	TRBD1	.	TRBJ1-1	TGCGCCAGCAGCCCGAGACAGGGGGCCTCGAACACTGAAGCTTTCTTT	CASSPRQGASNTEAFF
TRBV7-2	TRBD1	.	TRBJ1-3	TGTGCCAGCAGCATCCAGGGGGCTGGAGGAAACACCATATATTTT	CASSIQGAGGNTIYF
TRBV6-5	.	few	TRBJ2-7	TGTGCCAGCAGACTGGCAGGGCTGGGCGAGCAGTACTTC	CASRLAGLGEQYF
TRBV6-6	.	.	TRBJ1-1	TGTGCCAGCAGTTACAAGGGGGGGGGCGGGACTGAAGCTTTCTTT	CASSYKGGGGTEAFF
TRBV19	TRBD2	.	TRBJ2-1	TGTGCCAGTAGTACTAGCGGGGGCGTCTCCTACAATGAGCAGTTCTTC	CASSTSGGVSYNEQFF
TRBV7-2	TRBD1	.	TRBJ1-2	TGTGCCAGCAGCGCCTACAGGGGTAGTGTCTATGGCTACACCTTC	CASSAYRGSVYGYTF
TRBV20-1	.	.	TRBJ2-3	TGCAGTGCTAGTTTCGAACTTCCGCAGTATTTT	CSASFELPQYF
TRBV4-1	TRBD1	.	TRBJ2-7	TGCGCCAGCAGCCAAGAAGTGGGACAGGGGGCCTACGAGCAGTACTTC	CASSQEVGQGAYEQYF
TRBV12-3/TRBV12-4	.	.	TRBJ2-7	TGTGCCAGCTGCCCGGGAGTGGGCTACGAGCAGTACTTC	CASCPGVGYEQYF
TRBV6-5	.	.	TRBJ2-2	TGTGCCAGCAGTTACGGCGGGATCGCGAACACCGGGGAGCTGTTTTTT	CASSYGGIANTGELFF
TRBV4-1	TRBD1	.	TRBJ2-1	TGCGCCAGCAGCCAGTTCCAGACAGGGAGCTCCTACAATGAGCAGTTCTTC	CASSQFQTGSSYNEQFF
TRBV7-2	TRBD2	.	TRBJ2-7	TGTGCCAGCAGCTTAGTCCCTAGCGGGAGCACCTACGAGCAGTACTTC	CASSLVPSGSTYEQYF
TRBV19	.	.	TRBJ2-7	TGTGCCAGTAGTATAGATCGGGGGTTCTACGAGCAGTACTTC	CASSIDRGFYEQYF
TRBV30	TRBD1	.	TRBJ1-2	TGTGCCTGGTACAGGGGGTTTGGCTACACCTTC	CAWYRGFGYTF
TRBV19	TRBD1	.	TRBJ1-5	TGTGCCAGTAGTTCCAGGACAGGGGGCCGTCAGCCCCAGCATTTT	CASSSRTGGRQPQHF
TRBV28	TRBD1	.	TRBJ1-4	TGTGCCAGCAGTTTAACAGGGGAGGCTGAAAAACTGTTTTTT	CASSLTGEAEKLFF
TRBV7-8	TRBD1	.	TRBJ2-5	TGTGCCAGCAGTCCCGGGACAGGGTTGGAGACCCAGTACTTC	CASSPGTGLETQYF
TRBV24-1	TRBD1	.	TRBJ2-5	TGTGCCACCAGTGATCCCGGACAGGGTCAAGAGACCCAGTACTTC	CATSDPGQGQETQYF
TRBV5-8	TRBD1	.	TRBJ1-2	TGTGCCAGCAGCTTGGGGGACAGCTATGGCTACACCTTC	CASSLGDSYGYTF
TRBV24-1	TRBD1	.	TRBJ2-1	TGTGCCACCAGTGACGGGAACAGGGGGCCATACAATGAGCAGTTCTTC	CATSDGNRGPYNEQFF
TRBV29-1	TRBD1	.	TRBJ2-1	TGCAGCGTTGAAGGGACAGGGGTAAGGAATGAGCAGTTCTTC	CSVEGTGVRNEQFF
TRBV6-1	TRBD1	.	TRBJ1-3	TGTGCCAGCAGTGAAAGGACAGGCGGAAACACCATATATTTT	CASSERTGGNTIYF
TRBV9	TRBD2	.	TRBJ2-1	TGTGCCAGCAGCGCGAGAGGGGGGACTAGCGGGAGGGCCAGCTCCTACAATGAGCAGTTCTTC	CASSARGGTSGRASSYNEQFF
TRBV6-5	TRBD1	.	TRBJ2-2	TGTGCCAGCAGTCGGGACAGCACCGGGGAGCTGTTTTTT	CASSRDSTGELFF
TRBV3-1/TRBV3-2	TRBD1	.	TRBJ1-2	TGTGCCAGCAGCCAAGGCCGGACAGGGGGAGGCTACACCTTC	CASSQGRTGGGYTF
TRBV5-6	.	.	TRBJ1-1	TGTGCCAGCAGCTTGGACGGGGGGAACACTGAAGCTTTCTTT	CASSLDGGNTEAFF
TRBV9	TRBD1	.	TRBJ2-2	TGTGCCAGCAGCGTACCCTCCGGGACAGGGAGCCTCACATCGAACACCGGGGAGCTGTTTTTT	CASSVPSGTGSLTSNTGELFF
TRBV11-2	TRBD2	.	TRBJ2-1	TGTGCCAGCAGCGGAGCGGGAGGCAATGAGCAGTTCTTC	CASSGAGGNEQFF
TRBV18	TRBD1	.	TRBJ1-6	TGTGCCAGCTCATCGCCCGGGACAGGTGCCAGGGATTCACCCCTCCACTTT	CASSSPGTGARDSPLHF
TRBV27	.	.	TRBJ2-2	TGTGCCAGCAGTTTAGAGCTGCAACTTAACACCGGGGAGCTGTTTTTT	CASSLELQLNTGELFF
TRBV4-3	.	.	TRBJ2-2	TGCGCCAGCAGCCAAGAGTCGATTCTCGGGACCGGGGAGCTGTTTTTT	CASSQESILGTGELFF
TRBV5-6	.	.	TRBJ2-7	TGTGCCAGCAGCTTGCCGGGACATGGATACGAGCAGTACTTC	CASSLPGHGYEQYF